These T cell receptor beta chains were read from a single sample in a study of STAT5B mutations in CD4+ large granular lymphocyte leukemia. Assay used: immunoSEQ multiplex PCR; TCRdb lists only in-frame clones, some missing. The top ten hold roughly 0.35% of the sample, which has some 51,000 clones, approximately 83% seen once. The sequencing input was CD4+ T cells from blood buffy coats. All receptors come from a human donor in good health. Both conserved end residues are part of each CDR3. The D gene is left open where the match is weak. Some rows mark clone size as missing; the rest say once, few, many or name a class of expanded clone.

d_call	clone_size	v_call	j_call	cdr3_nt	cdr3_aa
TRBD1	.	TRBV13	TRBJ1-2	TGTGCCAGCAGCTTAGGCGGGACAGCGGGAGGCTACACCTTC	CASSLGGTAGGYTF
TRBD2	.	TRBV19	TRBJ2-7	TGTGCCAGTAGTAGCCCCGGACTAGCGGGGGACTACGAGCAGTACTTC	CASSSPGLAGDYEQYF
.	.	TRBV29-1	TRBJ1-1	TGCAGCGCCCAGATCAACTTCGTGGGGGCGAACACTGAAGCTTTCTTT	CSAQINFVGANTEAFF
TRBD1	few	TRBV2	TRBJ2-7	TGTGCCAGCAGCGGGGACAGGGTTTTACACGAGCAGTACTTC	CASSGDRVLHEQYF
.	.	TRBV5-1	TRBJ1-2	TGCGCCAGCAGCTTCGGGGACCAGCCTAACTATGGCTACACCTTC	CASSFGDQPNYGYTF
TRBD1	.	TRBV5-1	TRBJ1-6	TGCGCCAGCCGACGACAGGGGAATTCACCCCTCCACTTT	CASRRQGNSPLHF
.	.	TRBV5-1	TRBJ2-5	TGCGCCAGCAGCTTTCCCGGCGAAGAGACCCAGTACTTC	CASSFPGEETQYF
.	.	TRBV28	TRBJ2-7	TGTGCCAGCAGTTTATATGGGCAGAGGCAGTACTTC	CASSLYGQRQYF
.	.	TRBV2	TRBJ2-5	TGTGCCAGCAGCGTTGACGGACGGACACAAGAGACCCAGTACTTC	CASSVDGRTQETQYF
TRBD1	.	TRBV28	TRBJ1-3	TGTGCCAGCAGTTTATGGGGACAGGTCTCTGGAAACACCATATATTTT	CASSLWGQVSGNTIYF
.	.	TRBV6-5	TRBJ2-7	TGTGCCAGCAGCCTCGGGACTCCAGCCTACGAGCAGTACTTC	CASSLGTPAYEQYF
TRBD1	once	TRBV25-1	TRBJ1-2	TGTGCCAGCAGAGCGACAGGGGACTATGGCTACACCTTC	CASRATGDYGYTF
TRBD1	.	TRBV11-1	TRBJ1-1	TGTGCCAGCAGCTTAGACAGGGGGTATGCAGCTTTCTTT	CASSLDRGYAAFF